The clone carrying this T cell receptor (beta chain) has a single count. Original processing methods: Reference gene primer amplification gave nucleated cell count estimates. Profiled with immunoSEQ multiplex PCR; TCRdb holds only in-frame clones, not every one. Clonal size and the V and J genes are those of that table, whereas D and trimming came from the DNA. The data hold tens of thousands of clones, with around 80% observed a single time. The sample is drawn from a study of blood T cell repertoires in COVID-19. Study context: Researchers got acute and convalescent COVID-19 samples from the United States, Italy and Spain. T cells, B-cell-depleted T cells, or PBMCs provided the cDNA or gDNA that served as material.

V was clipped by 6 bases and J by 4 bases; unmatched bases: 11. CDR3 length equals 17 residues. Per germline, CDR1 SNHLY and CDR2 FYNNEI. This sequence originates from a human donor in a cohort sampled during active COVID-19. The chain links TRBV2 to TRBJ2-3; TRBD2 agrees at 12 bases. The sample was peripheral blood. CDR3 in DNA: TGTGCCAGCAGCTCTTCCGGCCTAGCGGGAGGGGCAGATACGCAGTATTTT. Amino acid sequence: CASSSSGLAGGADTQYF.